One and the same sample provided the 27 T cell receptor beta chains below, sequenced in a study of post-analysis software for immune sequencing data. cDNA libraries of TCR beta carried unique molecular identifiers. TCRdb re-called the PCR reads through MiXCR, storing one row per CDR3 protein. This sample has roughly 150,000 distinct CDR3 sequences, with 35% to 40% found just once. The source material was blood, sampled after autologous hematopoietic stem cell transplantation. These receptors were collected from a girl aged 10 to 17 with multiple sclerosis.

The table lists this clonotype with a few counts. CDR3 sequence (DNA): TGTGCCAGCAGCTTAAGGAGGACTAGCGGGAGTGGTGAGCAGTACTTC. This sequence encodes CASSLRRTSGSGEQYF. The chain joins TRBV7-9 to TRBJ2-7, with 13 bases identical to TRBD2. After removal of 2 bases from V and 7 bases from J, the junction contained 8 bases not matched to a gene. Germline CDR1 and CDR2: SEHNR and FQNEAQ (reference sequence). The CDR3 spans 16 residues.

The rearrangement uses TRBV7-2 and TRBJ2-3, with D maybe TRBD1 (5 bases). From germline, CDR1 is SGHTA and CDR2 FQGNSA. Trimming took off 1 base at V and 2 bases at J, with 13 bases between the two ends. The length of the CDR3 is 16 residues. DNA for the CDR3: TGTGCCAGCAGCTTAGGGGTCAGGGAAAACACAGATACGCAGTATTTT. This gives the protein CASSLGVRENTDTQYF. The complete variable domain, with remaining parts taken from reference TRBV7-2 and TRBJ2-3, reads GAGVSQSPSNKVTEKGKDVELRCDPISGHTALYWYRQSLGQGLEFLIYFQGNSAPDKSGLPSDRFSAERTGGSVSTLTIQRTQQEDSAVYLCASSLGVRENTDTQYFGPGTRLTVL.

The chain uses TRBV7-9 and TRBJ2-5; D possibly corresponds to TRBD1 (6 bases). The V gene's germline CDR1 is SEHNR and CDR2 FQNEAQ (reference sequence). The CDR3 covers 14 residues. Trimming shortened V by 5 bases and J by 1 base, and 11 bases separated the two germline ends. This CDR3 reads CASSTTGLQETQYF. The CDR3 DNA is TGTGCCAGCAGCACGACAGGACTCCAAGAGACCCAGTACTTC.

This clonotype appeared a few times. The chain links TRBV5-6 to TRBJ2-7; D gene unclear. With 1 base removed from V and 0 bases from J, the gap between germline ends came to 14 bases. Germline V gene data show CDR1 as SGHDT and CDR2 as YYEEEE. The CDR3 consists of 16 residues. This chain's CDR3 is CASSLLFTAASYEQYF. The CDR3 bases are TGTGCCAGCAGCTTGTTGTTCACGGCAGCCTCCTACGAGCAGTACTTC.

This chain joins TRBV7-2 and TRBJ2-5; D is possibly TRBD1 (5 bases). TRBJ2-7 matches the DNA end more closely, so the J call is doubtful. The CDR3 runs 14 residues. Germline V lookup: CDR1 SGHTA, CDR2 FQGNSA. The CDR3 DNA sequence: TGTGCCAGCAGCCAGACAGTTACTTTGAACGAGCAGTACTTC. Translated, it gives CASSQTVTLNEQYF.

Many counts were recorded for this clonotype. The V gene is TRBV29-1, the J gene TRBJ2-5; 9 bases are shared with TRBD2. The CDR3 runs 15 residues. CDR1 and CDR2 (germline): SQVTM, ANQGSEA. Trimming took 2 bases from V and 5 from J; bases not matched to a gene: 9. For the CDR3, the DNA is TGCAGCGTTGAACCAGGAGGTAGCGGGAGTGAGACCCAGTACTTC. Translating gives CSVEPGGSGSETQYF.

The chain employs TRBV5-1 and TRBJ2-7, with 8 bases fitting TRBD2. The J segment lost 0 bases and the V segment lost 4 bases, leaving 9 bases of the junction unmatched. The CDR3 contains 16 residues. Germline CDR1 SGHRS, CDR2 YFSETQ. CDR3 loop: CASSPRGSGTSYEQYF. For the CDR3, the DNA is TGCGCCAGCAGCCCGCGGGGTAGCGGGACCTCCTACGAGCAGTACTTC.

The chain links TRBV25-1 to TRBJ2-5; 8 nucleotides agree with TRBD1. The assigned J gene may be wrong: the sequence end matches TRBJ2-4 better. The CDR3 covers 14 residues. Looked up from germline, CDR1 is MGHDK and CDR2 is SYGVNS. The CDR3 region is CASSRTGRQNIQYF. The DNA of the CDR3 is TGTGCCAGTTCCCGGACAGGGCGGCAAAACATTCAGTACTTC.

This clonotype was observed a handful of times. The chain joins TRBV29-1 to TRBJ2-7, with 7 bases matching TRBD2. The J call may not be correct, given that the DNA end is closer to TRBJ2-5. The CDR3 is 12 residues long. Germline V gene data show CDR1 as SQVTM and CDR2 as ANQGSEA. The CDR3 sequence: CSTEPGGETQYF. DNA of the CDR3: TGCAGCACTGAACCGGGGGGAGAGACCCAGTACTTC.

V usage is TRBV5-1 and J usage is TRBJ2-4; no definite D call. The J call may be in error: the DNA end matches TRBJ2-7 better. The CDR3 length is 13 residues. The V gene's germline CDR1 is SGHRS and CDR2 YFSETQ. The CDR3 sequence: CASRGNSVYEQYF. CDR3 in DNA: TGCGCCAGCAGAGGGAACAGCGTCTACGAGCAGTACTTC.

V is TRBV28 and J is TRBJ2-5; no firm D call. Deletions cut 5 bases from V and 5 bases from J, with 21 bases between. The CDR3 runs to 16 residues. Looked up from germline, CDR1 is MDHEN and CDR2 is SYDVKM. The CDR3 loop reads CASSTLSSPLRETQYF. For the CDR3, the DNA is TGTGCCAGCAGTACCCTATCGAGTCCCCTCCGGGAGACCCAGTACTTC.

A few counts support this clonotype. The V gene is TRBV12-3 or TRBV12-4, the J gene TRBJ1-1; D is uncertain. Deletions cut 3 bases from V and 0 bases from J, with 5 bases between. The CDR3 totals 13 residues. CDR3 sequence reads: CASSLPMNTEAFF. The CDR3 nucleotides read TGTGCCAGCAGTTTGCCCATGAACACTGAAGCTTTCTTT.

Turning to this clonotype: The junction and the germline gene differ at one end; a read error may be behind it. The V gene is TRBV28, the J gene TRBJ2-1; possible D gene TRBD1, 6 bases. From germline, CDR1 is MDHEN and CDR2 SYDVKM. The length of the CDR3 is 15 residues. The DNA of the CDR3 is TGTGCCAGCAGTTCCGGACAGAGTCGCTACGATGAGCAGTTCTTC. Protein sequence: CASSSGQSRYDEQFF.

The chain couples TRBV7-3 to TRBJ2-1; D is unclear. Germline CDR1 reads SGHTA; CDR2 reads FQGTGA. This CDR3 contains 14 residues. V lost 0 bases and J lost 4, with 7 bases in between. The DNA for the CDR3 is TGTGCCAGCAGCTTAACGGCAAGATACAATGAGCAGTTCTTC. Residues: CASSLTARYNEQFF.

This clonotype was detected only a few times. The genes are TRBV4-1 and TRBJ1-2; 8 nucleotides match TRBD1. V gave up 4 bases and J gave up 7 bases; unmatched junction bases: 20. There are 18 residues in the CDR3. Germline V gene data show CDR1 as MGHRA and CDR2 as YSYEKL. CDR3 sequence: CASSPQTSDRAQRFGYTF. CDR3 nucleotides: TGCGCCAGCAGCCCCCAAACATCGGACAGGGCCCAAAGGTTTGGCTACACCTTC.

This chain connects TRBV20-1 to TRBJ1-1; D uncertain. Trimming took off 0 bases at V and 3 bases at J, with 14 bases between the two ends. This CDR3 is built from 15 residues. Germline V gene data show CDR1 as DFQATT and CDR2 as SNEGSKA (reference sequence). The CDR3 region is CSARESWKRHTEAFF. The CDR3 coding sequence is TGCAGTGCTAGAGAATCGTGGAAACGGCACACTGAAGCTTTCTTT.

This clonotype has just a few counts. The chain employs TRBV2 and TRBJ2-5; a possible D gene is TRBD1 (5 bases). Germline V gene lookup returns CDR1 SNHLY and CDR2 FYNNEI. Trimming removed 7 bases at V and 1 base at J, with 10 bases between. The CDR3 covers 13 residues. CDR3 protein: CASNKGVQETQYF. The DNA of the CDR3 is TGTGCCAGCAACAAAGGGGTCCAAGAGACCCAGTACTTC.

V is TRBV5-6 and J is TRBJ2-1; TRBD1 aligns across 7 bases. Germline loops: CDR1 SGHDT, CDR2 YYEEEE. The CDR3 loop spans 15 amino acids. Germline trimming cut 4 bases from V and 5 bases from J; bases unmatched to any gene: 9. The CDR3 is CASSRTGVVHNEQFF. For the CDR3, the DNA is TGTGCCAGCAGCCGAACAGGGGTCGTACACAATGAGCAGTTCTTC.

The CDR3 reads CSVAGLAGADTQYF. CDR3 coding DNA: TGCAGCGTTGCCGGACTAGCGGGAGCAGATACGCAGTATTTT. J is TRBJ2-3 and V is TRBV29-1; 13 nucleotides agree with TRBD2. This CDR3 is 14 amino acids long. Germline V CDR1 and CDR2: SQVTM, ANQGSEA. V gave up 4 bases and J gave up 4 bases; unmatched junction bases: 2.

This clonotype occurred a few times. The rearrangement uses TRBV7-8 and TRBJ2-7, with D tentatively TRBD1 (6 bases). Germline V gene data show CDR1 as SGHVS and CDR2 as FQNEAQ. Trimming shortened V by 4 bases and J by 4 bases, and 17 bases separated the two germline ends. There are 15 residues in the CDR3. CDR3 nucleotides: TGTGCCAGCAGCTCGGGACAAGGAGGTTTTTACGAGCAGTACTTC. Protein sequence: CASSSGQGGFYEQYF.

This clonotype was observed a few times. This chain joins TRBV5-1 and TRBJ2-7; D is unclear. CDR1 is SGHRS, CDR2 YFSETQ, per germline. Trimming took off 2 bases at V and 1 base at J, with 7 bases between the two ends. The CDR3 is made up of 13 amino acids. CDR3 DNA: TGCGCCAGCAGCTTTTCAATATCCTACGAGCAGTACTTC. Translated: CASSFSISYEQYF.

This rearrangement joins TRBV3-1 to TRBJ2-3; 8 bases line up with TRBD2. Germline V gene sequence: CDR1 LGHDT, CDR2 YNNKEL (reference sequence). Germline trimming cut 0 bases from V and 0 bases from J; bases unmatched to any gene: 8. The CDR3 spans 18 residues. DNA for the CDR3: TGTGCCAGCAGCCAAGATAGAGGCGGGGGGTTCAGCACAGATACGCAGTATTTT. Translated: CASSQDRGGGFSTDTQYF.

The V call is TRBV6-5, the J call TRBJ2-1; 7 bases map to TRBD1. Germline V gives CDR1 MNHEY, CDR2 SVGAGI. This CDR3 spans 15 amino acids. With 6 bases clipped from V and 0 bases from J, the junction kept 5 bases outside the gene matches. The CDR3 here is CASSQRQGSYNEQFF. CDR3 DNA sequence: TGTGCCAGCAGCCAAAGACAGGGCTCCTACAATGAGCAGTTCTTC.

The V gene is TRBV5-1, the J gene TRBJ2-4; D might be TRBD2 (7 bases). The CDR3 covers 15 residues. CDR1 and CDR2 (germline): SGHRS, YFSETQ. Deletions cut 0 bases from V and 7 bases from J, with 14 bases between. The CDR3 DNA sequence: TGCGCCAGCAGCTTGGCCGGGGGGCTCTGGAACATTCAGTACTTC. It specifies CASSLAGGLWNIQYF.

The chain links TRBV9 to TRBJ2-3; TRBD1 or TRBD2 may be the D gene (5 bases each). The CDR3 extends over 15 amino acids. The V end was cut by 2 bases, the J end by 5 bases, with 15 bases between. CDR1 and CDR2 (germline): SGDLS, YYNGEE. The CDR3 nucleotides are TGTGCCAGCAGCGTCAGTCCCGGGGCTGGAGATACGCAGTATTTT. This encodes CASSVSPGAGDTQYF.

The sample holds a few counts of this clonotype. The chain couples TRBV20-1 to TRBJ2-3, with 9 bases aligning to TRBD2. Germline V gives CDR1 DFQATT, CDR2 SNEGSKA (reference sequence). Trimming took 0 bases from V and 0 from J; bases not matched to a gene: 10. The CDR3 has 18 residues. This CDR3 reads CSARDRLAGEISTDTQYF. The CDR3 DNA reads as TGCAGTGCTAGAGATCGGTTAGCGGGAGAGATTAGCACAGATACGCAGTATTTT.

This clonotype was recorded at least ten times. The chain carries TRBV29-1 and TRBJ1-1; 9 bases match TRBD1. V trimming: 4 bases; J trimming: 5 bases; junction bases outside the gene matches: 11. The CDR3 is 15 residues long. The germline V gene encodes CDR1 SQVTM and CDR2 ANQGSEA. CDR3 region: CSVGVLTGGGTEAFF. The CDR3 bases are TGCAGCGTTGGGGTCTTAACAGGGGGCGGTACTGAAGCTTTCTTT.